This T cell receptor beta chain was profiled in a study of cytomegalovirus exposure and HLA in healthy donors. This clone is a singleton in its sample. No antigen is known for it. 60 Vbeta and 13 Jbeta primers were used in PCR. Profiled with immunoSEQ multiplex PCR; TCRdb holds only in-frame clones, not every one. This table holds under 150,000 clones, roughly three quarters found once. V was clipped by 5 bases and J by 2 bases; unmatched bases: 3. The CDR3 has 13 amino acids. Germline V gene lookup returns CDR1 GTSNPN and CDR2 SVGIG (reference sequence). The study, taken as a whole, reports: In a later analysis, specific HLA alleles were associated with under 20,000 TCR beta sequences at a 0.05 false discovery rate. A later analysis linked a missense variant in DCLRE1C to the trimming of TCR beta V and J genes. A few of the chains that were CMV-associated were confirmed in vitro to be specific for CMV antigens.

The sequenced sample was PBMCs. The chain links TRBV30 to TRBJ1-5; 7 bases fit TRBD1. The receptor's source is a woman aged 50 to 60 in good health and CMV-seronegative. In nucleotides, the CDR3 is TGTGCCTGGCGTACAGGGGGCAATCAGCCCCAGCATTTT. It is translated as CAWRTGGNQPQHF.